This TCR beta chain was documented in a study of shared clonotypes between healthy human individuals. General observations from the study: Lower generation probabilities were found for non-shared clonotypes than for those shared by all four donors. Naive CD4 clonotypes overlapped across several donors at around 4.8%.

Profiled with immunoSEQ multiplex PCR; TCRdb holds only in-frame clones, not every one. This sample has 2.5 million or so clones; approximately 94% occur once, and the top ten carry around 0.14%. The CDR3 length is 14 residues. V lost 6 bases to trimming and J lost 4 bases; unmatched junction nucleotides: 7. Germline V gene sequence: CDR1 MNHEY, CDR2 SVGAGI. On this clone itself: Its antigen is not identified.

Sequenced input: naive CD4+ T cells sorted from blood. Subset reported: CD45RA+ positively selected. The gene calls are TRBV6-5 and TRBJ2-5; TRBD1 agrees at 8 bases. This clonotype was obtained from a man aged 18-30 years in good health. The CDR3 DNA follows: TGTGCCAGCAGATCAGGGGGCTTGGGAGAGACCCAGTACTTC. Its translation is CASRSGGLGETQYF.